This entry lists 16 T cell receptor beta chains sequenced from one sample in a study of T cells after yellow fever vaccination. TCRdb passed the 5' RACE reads through MiXCR, listing each CDR3 protein once. This table holds roughly 300,000 distinct CDR3 sequences, about 7.8% found once. The sample in question was PBMCs, obtained roughly 45 days after the first yellow fever vaccination. These receptors originate from a man in his late teens or twenties who received the YFV17D yellow fever vaccine.

This clonotype was counted only a few times. The rearrangement uses TRBV12-3 or TRBV12-4 and TRBJ2-2; D may be TRBD2 (6 bases). The germline V and J ends were trimmed by 1 base and 7 bases, with 16 bases remaining between them. This CDR3 region has 16 residues. In DNA form, the CDR3 reads TGTGCCAGCAGTTTAGATCGTCGGGAGTTGGGCGGGGAGCTGTTTTTT. It is translated as CASSLDRRELGGELFF.

This clonotype was seen a few times. This chain connects TRBV20-1 to TRBJ2-1; TRBD2 aligns across 10 bases. The CDR3 has 18 amino acids. From germline, CDR1 is DFQATT and CDR2 SNEGSKA (reference sequence). J gave up 0 bases and V 1 base, and 9 bases lay outside the gene matches. The DNA for the CDR3 is TGCAGTGCTAGAGCCCCCGTATCTAGCGGGGGCTCCTACAATGAGCAGTTCTTC. This sequence encodes CSARAPVSSGGSYNEQFF.

This chain uses TRBV12-3 or TRBV12-4 with TRBJ2-4; no definite D call. The CDR3 loop spans 14 amino acids. V lost 3 bases to trimming and J lost 8 bases, with 14 bases between them. The DNA for the CDR3 is TGTGCCAGCAGTTTGGCTGGGCGACGGGACATTCAGTACTTC. Translated: CASSLAGRRDIQYF.

The chain combines TRBV18 with TRBJ2-7; D is unclear. Trimming removed 4 bases at V and 0 bases at J, with 19 bases between. The CDR3 is 17 amino acids. Germline lookup yields CDR1 KGHSH and CDR2 LQKENI. The CDR3 loop is CASSLIPGPTISYEQYF. The CDR3 DNA is TGTGCCAGCTCACTTATACCGGGTCCGACAATCTCCTACGAGCAGTACTTC.

There are a few counts of this clonotype. The J gene is TRBJ2-1, the V gene TRBV20-1; the match to TRBD2 covers 8 bases. V gave up 0 bases and J gave up 7 bases; unmatched junction bases: 11. CDR3 length equals 16 residues. Germline CDR1 is DFQATT and CDR2 is SNEGSKA (reference sequence). CDR3 loop: CSARDTRGAVWNEQFF. CDR3 bases: TGCAGTGCTAGAGATACGCGGGGGGCGGTTTGGAATGAGCAGTTCTTC.

This clonotype was seen a few times. V is TRBV21-1 and J is TRBJ1-2; the D call of TRBD1 is as the table states it, not checked on the DNA. TRBV21-1 is annotated as a pseudogene. This CDR3 has 14 residues. CDR3 bases: TGTGCCAGCAGGATCAGGGGGCTTATCGGTGGCTACACCTTC. Translated, it gives CASRIRGLIGGYTF.

V and J are TRBV18 and TRBJ1-1; a possible D gene is TRBD1 (5 bases). The CDR3 loop spans 14 amino acids. V shed 1 base and J shed 3 bases, with 9 bases lying between them. Germline CDR1 reads KGHSH; CDR2 reads LQKENI. The chain's CDR3 is CASSPLARDTEAFF. Written as DNA, the CDR3 is TGTGCCAGCTCACCACTGGCCAGGGACACTGAAGCTTTCTTT. Using reference TRBV18 and TRBJ1-1 for the parts outside the CDR3, the full variable domain is NAGVMQNPRHLVRRRGQEARLRCSPMKGHSHVYWYRQLPEEGLKFMVYLQKENIIDESGMPKERFSAEFPKEGPSILRIQQVVRGDSAAYFCASSPLARDTEAFFGQGTRLTVV.

This chain joins TRBV29-1 and TRBJ1-2; tentative D call: TRBD1 (5 bases). V gave up 6 bases and J gave up 2 bases, with 7 bases separating them. Germline V CDR1 and CDR2: SQVTM, ANQGSEA. The CDR3 covers 11 residues. The CDR3 reads CSVRVNYGYTF. CDR3 nucleotides: TGCAGCGTCAGGGTAAACTATGGCTACACCTTC.

The chain has TRBV27 and TRBJ1-6; no clear D gene. Trimming pared 6 bases from V and 0 bases from J, leaving 9 bases between. Germline V gene sequence: CDR1 MNHEY, CDR2 SMNVEV (reference sequence). The CDR3 is 15 amino acids. The CDR3 DNA reads TGTGCCAGCAGAGCGGTGAGCTCCTATAATTCACCCCTCCACTTT. It is translated as CASRAVSSYNSPLHF.

There are a few counts of this clonotype. The rearrangement uses TRBV7-9 and TRBJ2-5; D possibly corresponds to TRBD1 (6 bases). V lost 2 bases and J 5 bases, leaving 15 bases between the germline ends. CDR3 length equals 15 residues. Germline assignment: CDR1 SEHNR and CDR2 FQNEAQ (reference sequence). CDR3 bases: TGTGCCAGCAGCTTAAGGGACACCTCAAGGGAGACCCAGTACTTC. This gives the protein CASSLRDTSRETQYF.

The chain couples TRBV6-5 to TRBJ1-2; 7 nucleotides line up with TRBD1. CDR1 MNHEY and CDR2 SVGAGI come from the germline V gene. V was clipped by 4 bases and J by 6 bases; unmatched bases: 8. CDR3 length: 14 residues. The CDR3 DNA reads TGTGCCAGCAGTTCCTACGGGACAGCTAATGGCTACACCTTC. Amino acids: CASSSYGTANGYTF.

There are many counts of this clonotype. The genes are TRBV29-1 and TRBJ1-5; D not certain. Germline assignment: CDR1 SQVTM and CDR2 ANQGSEA. The CDR3 sequence is 13 residues long. The germline V and J ends were trimmed by 2 bases and 0 bases, with 5 bases remaining between them. CDR3 DNA: TGCAGCGTTGAATTCGATAGCAATCAGCCCCAGCATTTT. This codes for CSVEFDSNQPQHF.

DNA of the CDR3: TGTGCCAGCAGCGTAGGAATGAACACTGAAGCTTTCTTT. It encodes CASSVGMNTEAFF. The rearrangement joins TRBV9 to TRBJ1-1; D gene unclear. V lost 0 bases and J lost 0, with 3 bases in between. Germline V CDR1 and CDR2: SGDLS, YYNGEE. CDR3 size: 13 residues.

The chain joins TRBV18 to TRBJ2-7, with a tentative D call TRBD1 (6 bases). The V and J ends lost 1 base and 2 bases respectively, with 6 bases between them. Germline CDR1 and CDR2: KGHSH and LQKENI. This CDR3 has 13 residues. As DNA, the CDR3 is TGTGCCAGCTCACCACGGACAGCCTACGAGCAGTACGTC. As protein: CASSPRTAYEQYV.

This clonotype was detected many times. The chain links TRBV5-1 to TRBJ2-1, with D hard to call. Germline assignment: CDR1 SGHRS and CDR2 YFSETQ. The CDR3 totals 11 residues. The ends were cut back, 6 bases at V and 5 bases at J, with 6 bases in the middle. The CDR3 is CASIANNEQFF. CDR3 bases: TGCGCCAGCATTGCCAACAATGAGCAGTTCTTC.

This clonotype was counted between two and nine times. The chain combines TRBV29-1 with TRBJ2-6, with D possibly matching TRBD2 (6 bases). The germline V gene has CDR1 SQVTM and CDR2 ANQGSEA. The CDR3 extends over 15 amino acids. V lost 1 base and J 4 bases, leaving 11 bases between the germline ends. As DNA, the CDR3 is TGCAGCGTTGAAGGGGAGACTAGAGGGGCCAACGTCCTGACTTTC. This translates into CSVEGETRGANVLTF.